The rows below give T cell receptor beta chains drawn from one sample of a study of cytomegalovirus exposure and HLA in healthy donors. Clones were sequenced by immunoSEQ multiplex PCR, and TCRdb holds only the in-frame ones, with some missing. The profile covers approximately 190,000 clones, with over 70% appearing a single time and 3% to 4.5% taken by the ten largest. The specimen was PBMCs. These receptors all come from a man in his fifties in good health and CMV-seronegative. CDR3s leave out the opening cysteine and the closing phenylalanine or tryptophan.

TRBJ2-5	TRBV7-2	ASSLGQGSETQY
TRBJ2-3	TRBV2	ASRTTSTDTQY
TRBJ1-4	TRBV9	ASSADRETNEKLF
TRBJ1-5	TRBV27	ASSFFGGGNQPQH
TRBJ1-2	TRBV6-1	ASSELWGGYGYT
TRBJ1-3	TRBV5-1	ASSLSGLSGNTIY
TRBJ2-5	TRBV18	ASSPRGMETQY
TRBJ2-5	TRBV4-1	ASSRIGALETQY
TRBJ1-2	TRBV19	ASRTGRDGYT
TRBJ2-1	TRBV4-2	ASSQDPRSSYNEQF
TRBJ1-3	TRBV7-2	ASSLRQGRDTIY
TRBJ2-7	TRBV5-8	VSSLEGTADEQY
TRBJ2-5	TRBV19	ASSPRGSGGLGTQY
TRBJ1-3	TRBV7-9	ASSIYERNTIY
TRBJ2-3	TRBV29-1	SVQGQGGQDTQY
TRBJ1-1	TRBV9	ASSPGDLNTEAF
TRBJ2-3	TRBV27	ASSLIPGLAGLDTQY
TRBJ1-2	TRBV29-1	SVDILGYT
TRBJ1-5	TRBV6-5	ASRDSSNQPQH
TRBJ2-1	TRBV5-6	ASSLGWGGEYNEQF
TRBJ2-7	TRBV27	ASSPAAGISYEQY
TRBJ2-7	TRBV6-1	ASSDRGGYEQY
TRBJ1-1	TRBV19	ASLPRQNTEAF
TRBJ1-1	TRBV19	ASSTLGYRTEAF
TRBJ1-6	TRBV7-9	SSSLARDSRDSPLH
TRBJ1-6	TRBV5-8	ASSVRGDSAPLH
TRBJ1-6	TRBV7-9	ASSLGLTNSPLH
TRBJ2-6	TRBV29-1	SDFPGANVLT
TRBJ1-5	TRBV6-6	ASSPGTDSNQPQH
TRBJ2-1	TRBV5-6	ASSLLMDRGNEQF
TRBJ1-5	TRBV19	ASTPRGRKPNQPQH
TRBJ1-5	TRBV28	ASSPSGNQPQH
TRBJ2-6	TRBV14	ASSQDPWAGANVLT